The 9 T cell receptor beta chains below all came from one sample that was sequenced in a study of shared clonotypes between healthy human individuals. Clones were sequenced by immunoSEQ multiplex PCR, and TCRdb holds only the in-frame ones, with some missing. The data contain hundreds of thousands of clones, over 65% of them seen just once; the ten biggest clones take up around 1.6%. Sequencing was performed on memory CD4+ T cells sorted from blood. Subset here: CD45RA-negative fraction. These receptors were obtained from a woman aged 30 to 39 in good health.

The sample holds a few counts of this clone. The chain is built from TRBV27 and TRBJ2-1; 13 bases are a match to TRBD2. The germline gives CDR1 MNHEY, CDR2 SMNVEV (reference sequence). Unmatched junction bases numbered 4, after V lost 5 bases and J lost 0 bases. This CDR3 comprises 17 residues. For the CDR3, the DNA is TGTGCCAGCAGTCTCCGGACTAGCGGGAGCTCCTACAATGAGCAGTTCTTC. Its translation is CASSLRTSGSSYNEQFF.

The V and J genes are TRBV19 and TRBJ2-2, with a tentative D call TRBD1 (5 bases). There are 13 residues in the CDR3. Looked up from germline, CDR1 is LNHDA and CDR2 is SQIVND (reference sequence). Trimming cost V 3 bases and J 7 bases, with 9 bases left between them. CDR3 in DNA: TGTGCCAGTAGTATCGTTCAGGGCGGGGAGCTGTTTTTT. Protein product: CASSIVQGGELFF.

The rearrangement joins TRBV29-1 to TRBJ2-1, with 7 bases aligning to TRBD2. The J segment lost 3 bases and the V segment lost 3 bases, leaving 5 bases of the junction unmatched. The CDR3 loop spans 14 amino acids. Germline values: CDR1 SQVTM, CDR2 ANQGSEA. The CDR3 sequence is CSVDSSGDYNEQFF. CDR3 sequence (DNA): TGCAGCGTTGATTCTAGCGGTGACTACAATGAGCAGTTCTTC.

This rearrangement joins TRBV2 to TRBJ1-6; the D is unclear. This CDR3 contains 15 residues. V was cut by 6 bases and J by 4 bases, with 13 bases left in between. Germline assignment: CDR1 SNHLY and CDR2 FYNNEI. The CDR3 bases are TGTGCCAGCAGGGCCCACGGCGTTTATAATTCACCCCTCCACTTT. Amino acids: CASRAHGVYNSPLHF.

The CDR3 loop is CASRTGGYYNEQFF. CDR3 nucleotides: TGTGCCAGCAGAACAGGGGGCTACTACAATGAGCAGTTCTTC. The genes are TRBV28 and TRBJ2-1; 9 positions agree with TRBD1. Germline loops: CDR1 MDHEN, CDR2 SYDVKM. The CDR3 covers 14 residues. With 6 bases clipped from V and 3 bases from J, the junction kept 3 bases outside the gene matches.

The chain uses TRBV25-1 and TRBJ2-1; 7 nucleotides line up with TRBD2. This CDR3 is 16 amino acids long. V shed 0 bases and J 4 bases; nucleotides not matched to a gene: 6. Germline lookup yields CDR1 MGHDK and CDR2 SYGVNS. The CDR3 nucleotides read TGTGCCAGCAGTGAATATGGAGCGGGAAGATACAATGAGCAGTTCTTC. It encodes CASSEYGAGRYNEQFF.

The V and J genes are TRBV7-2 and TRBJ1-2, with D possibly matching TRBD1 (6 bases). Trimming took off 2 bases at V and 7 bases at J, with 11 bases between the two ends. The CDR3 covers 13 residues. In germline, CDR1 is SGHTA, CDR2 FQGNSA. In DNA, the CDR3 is TGTGCCAGCAGCTTAACAGGGAGGAGTGGCTACACCTTC. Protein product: CASSLTGRSGYTF.

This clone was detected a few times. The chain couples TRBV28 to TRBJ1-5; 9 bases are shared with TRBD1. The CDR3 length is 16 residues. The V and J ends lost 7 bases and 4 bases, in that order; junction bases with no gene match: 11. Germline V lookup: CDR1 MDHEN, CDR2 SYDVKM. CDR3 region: CASMEVGTGFNQPQHF. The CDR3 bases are TGTGCCAGCATGGAAGTTGGGACAGGGTTTAATCAGCCCCAGCATTTT.

CDR3 nucleotides: TGTGCCAGCAGCAGTGGTTTTAGCGGGATATATGAGCAGTTCTTC. It codes for CASSSGFSGIYEQFF. V usage is TRBV5-4 and J usage is TRBJ2-1, with TRBD2 identical over 8 bases. After removal of 4 bases from V and 8 bases from J, the junction contained 11 bases not matched to a gene. Germline CDR1 reads SGHNT; CDR2 reads YYREEE (reference sequence). The CDR3 has 15 residues.